Following are 2 T cell receptor beta chains from one sample sequenced in a study of cytomegalovirus exposure and HLA in healthy donors. This table comes from immunoSEQ multiplex PCR, and its TCRdb copy is limited to in-frame clones, with some not included. The sample consists of 150,000 or so clones, 86% of them appearing once. Sequenced: PBMCs. The receptors were gathered from a man aged 18 to 35 in good health and CMV-seropositive.

This chain joins TRBV7-2 and TRBJ2-1, with a tentative D call TRBD1 (6 bases). There are 17 residues in the CDR3. The germline gives CDR1 SGHTA, CDR2 FQGNSA. Trimming took 7 bases from V and 4 from J, leaving 23 bases between them. The chain's CDR3 is CASNPRKGRGHYNEQFF. The DNA of the CDR3 is TGTGCCAGCAACCCCCGGAAGGGCAGGGGCCATTACAATGAGCAGTTCTTC.

This chain joins TRBV5-7 and TRBJ2-7, with a tentative D call TRBD1 (5 bases). TRBV5-7 counts as an open reading frame of uncertain function. There are 16 residues in the CDR3. Trimming cost V 3 bases and J 0 bases, with 16 bases left between them. CDR3 nucleotides: TGTGCCAGCAGCTCGAAGACAGTACAGAGCTCCTACGAGCAGTACTTC. This sequence encodes CASSSKTVQSSYEQYF.